This T cell receptor beta chain was sequenced during a study of blood T cell repertoires in COVID-19. Overall study context: Samples representing acute and convalescent COVID-19 were sourced from the United States, Italy and Spain. From T cells, B-cell-depleted T cells, or PBMCs came the material, which was cDNA or gDNA.

Between the trimmed V and J ends, which lost 3 bases and 5 bases, there was a span of 10 bases. Per germline, CDR1 MNHEY and CDR2 SVGAGI. This CDR3 is 14 amino acids long. Per the original data handling: Nucleated cell number was recorded as an estimate derived from reference gene primer amplification. Sequenced by immunoSEQ multiplex PCR; TCRdb stores in-frame clones only, minus some. V, J and clone size derive from that table, while D and trimming were established from the DNA sequence. There are under 150,000 clones in the sample; 88% occur only once, and about 28% lies in the top ten. The sample comprised peripheral blood. The TCR originated in a human donor in a cohort sampled during active COVID-19. The V gene is TRBV6-5, the J gene TRBJ1-4; D unclear. The CDR3 loop reads CASSYGGENEKLFF. CDR3 DNA: TGTGCCAGCAGTTATGGCGGGGAAAATGAAAAACTGTTTTTT.